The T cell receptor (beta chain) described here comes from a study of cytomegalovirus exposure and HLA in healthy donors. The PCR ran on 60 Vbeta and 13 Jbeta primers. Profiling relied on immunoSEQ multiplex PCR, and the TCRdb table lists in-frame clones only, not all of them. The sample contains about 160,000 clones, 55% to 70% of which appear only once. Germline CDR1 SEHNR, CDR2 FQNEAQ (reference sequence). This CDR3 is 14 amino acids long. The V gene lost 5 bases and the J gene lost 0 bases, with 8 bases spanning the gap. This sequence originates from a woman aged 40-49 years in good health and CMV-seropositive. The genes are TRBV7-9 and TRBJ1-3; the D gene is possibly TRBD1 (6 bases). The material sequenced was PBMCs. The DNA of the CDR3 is TGTGCCAGCAGCGCGGACAGCTCTGGAAACACCATATATTTT. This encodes CASSADSSGNTIYF.